The 21 T cell receptor beta chains below all came from one sample that was sequenced in a study of shared clonotypes between healthy human individuals. The protocol was immunoSEQ multiplex PCR, while the TCRdb copy is restricted to in-frame clones and leaves out a portion. The sample records fewer than 2.5 million clones, approximately 94% being singletons. Sequencing used naive CD4+ T cells from PBMCs. Subset of the sample: CD45RA+ positively selected. All receptors come from a man younger than 30 in good health. Some clones in this sample may be carry-over from other donors' samples.

Only one count was recorded for this clone. V and J are TRBV1 and TRBJ2-1; the DNA was not used to check the table's D call, TRBD2. TRBV1 is marked as a pseudogene. This CDR3 has 18 residues. CDR3 loop: CTSSQVELAGDPANEQFF. In DNA, the CDR3 is TGCACCAGCAGCCAAGTAGAACTAGCGGGAGACCCGGCCAATGAGCAGTTCTTC.

The chain is built from TRBV18 and TRBJ2-6, with 8 bases that match TRBD2. The CDR3 has 17 residues. Germline CDR1 reads KGHSH; CDR2 reads LQKENI. The V gene end was trimmed by 4 bases and the J gene end by 0 bases; junction bases not matched to a gene: 5. As DNA, the CDR3 is TGTGCCAGCTCACAAGTCGGGAGGGGCTCTGGGGCCAACGTCCTGACTTTC. Translation gives CASSQVGRGSGANVLTF.

This clone was observed once. The chain joins TRBV19 to TRBJ2-7; D may match TRBD1 or TRBD2 (5 bases each). Germline loops: CDR1 LNHDA, CDR2 SQIVND (reference sequence). V was pared by 7 bases and J by 0 bases, with 16 bases between. CDR3 length equals 15 residues. CDR3 sequence reads: CASTAGGPSSYEQYF. The CDR3 coding sequence is TGTGCCAGTACCGCTGGGGGTCCGAGCTCCTACGAGCAGTACTTC.

This clone has a handful of counts. The chain combines TRBV7-3 with TRBJ1-2, with a weak D call TRBD1 (6 bases). Germline CDR1 and CDR2: SGHTA and FQGTGA. V dropped 6 bases and J dropped 4 bases, with 18 bases sitting between them. This CDR3 has 15 residues. CDR3 bases: TGTGCCAGCAGTGATGGACAGACACCTTCCTATGGCTACACCTTC. It encodes CASSDGQTPSYGYTF. The complete variable domain, with remaining parts taken from reference TRBV7-3 and TRBJ1-2, reads GAGVSQTPSNKVTEKGKYVELRCDPISGHTALYWYRQSLGQGPEFLIYFQGTGAADDSGLPNDRFFAVRPEGSVSTLKIQRTERGDSAVYLCASSDGQTPSYGYTFGSGTRLTVV.

This clone was seen a single time. The same CDR3 arises from other DNA sequences in this sample as well. The chain has TRBV28 and TRBJ1-2; D not certain. The CDR3 extends over 12 amino acids. CDR1 is MDHEN, CDR2 SYDVKM, per germline. V shed 2 bases and J shed 4 bases, with 5 bases lying between them. DNA of the CDR3: TGTGCCAGCAGTTTAACAGCCTATGGCTACACCTTC. This translates into CASSLTAYGYTF.

The chain is built from TRBV5-1 and TRBJ2-5; the D call may be TRBD1 or TRBD2 (6 bases each). V was shortened by 2 bases and J by 2 bases, with 16 bases between the two germline ends. The CDR3 runs to 16 residues. Germline V lookup: CDR1 SGHRS, CDR2 YFSETQ. Here the CDR3 reads CASSLTGASRQETQYF. The CDR3 nucleotides read TGCGCCAGCAGCTTAACGGGGGCCTCGAGGCAAGAGACCCAGTACTTC.

The chain carries TRBV27 and TRBJ1-2; D is uncertain. V lost 5 bases and J lost 4, with 11 bases in between. In germline, CDR1 is MNHEY, CDR2 SMNVEV (reference sequence). The CDR3 extends over 13 amino acids. The CDR3 nucleotides read TGTGCCAGCAGTGGGGTCCGAGGCTATGGCTACACCTTC. Its translation: CASSGVRGYGYTF.

The V gene is TRBV29-1, the J gene TRBJ2-7, with TRBD1 identical over 7 bases. V shed 6 bases, J shed 3 bases, and the junction held 8 bases outside the gene matches. The CDR3 sequence is 13 residues long. Germline V gene data show CDR1 as SQVTM and CDR2 as ANQGSEA. The CDR3 loop is CSVGPGQVYEQYF. The CDR3 coding sequence is TGCAGCGTGGGACCCGGACAGGTCTACGAGCAGTACTTC.

V usage is TRBV10-3 and J usage is TRBJ1-5; 8 bases are shared with TRBD1. Germline-derived CDR1 and CDR2 are ENHRY and SYGVKD. This CDR3 region has 13 residues. J gave up 4 bases and V 10 bases, and 6 bases lay outside the gene matches. Here the CDR3 reads CANQDRENQPQHF. CDR3 in DNA: TGTGCCAACCAGGACAGGGAAAATCAGCCCCAGCATTTT.

The chain joins TRBV27 to TRBJ2-7; 10 nucleotides line up with TRBD2. Trimming took 5 bases from V and 0 from J; bases not matched to a gene: 10. This CDR3 is built from 17 residues. Per germline, CDR1 MNHEY and CDR2 SMNVEV (reference sequence). The CDR3 is CASSITRTSGSSYEQYF. CDR3 sequence (DNA): TGTGCCAGCAGTATAACGCGGACTAGCGGAAGCTCCTACGAGCAGTACTTC.

The gene calls are TRBV2 and TRBJ2-7, with TRBD2 matching 8 bases. The trim removed 10 bases at V and 2 bases at J, leaving 7 bases unmatched. The CDR3 covers 13 residues. The germline CDR1 and CDR2 sequences are SNHLY and FYNNEI. In DNA form, the CDR3 reads TGTGCCACCCAAGCGGGAGCGACCTACGAGCAGTACTTC. Its translation is CATQAGATYEQYF.

This sequence joins TRBV5-1 and TRBJ2-7, with D possibly being TRBD1 (6 bases). Trimming removed 4 bases from V and 4 bases from J, with 18 bases in between. CDR3 length: 15 amino acids. Germline V gene sequence: CDR1 SGHRS, CDR2 YFSETQ. The CDR3 loop reads CASSPATGRIYEQYF. The CDR3 bases are TGCGCCAGCAGCCCCGCCACAGGGCGGATTTACGAGCAGTACTTC.

The chain has TRBV28 and TRBJ1-4, with D maybe TRBD1 (6 bases). V was clipped by 5 bases and J by 0 bases, with 13 bases between them. CDR3 length equals 16 residues. The germline V gene has CDR1 MDHEN and CDR2 SYDVKM. The CDR3 is CASSPAGATTNEKLFF. CDR3 nucleotide sequence: TGTGCCAGCAGTCCCGCAGGGGCGACAACTAATGAAAAACTGTTTTTT. Complete variable domain (other parts from reference TRBV28 and TRBJ1-4): DVKVTQSSRYLVKRTGEKVFLECVQDMDHENMFWYRQDPGLGLRLIYFSYDVKMKEKGDIPEGYSVSREKKERFSLILESASTNQTSMYLCASSPAGATTNEKLFFGSGTQLSVL.

This chain links TRBV2 with TRBJ2-1; TRBD1 is a possible D gene (6 bases). The CDR3 extends over 13 amino acids. Per the germline V gene, CDR1 is SNHLY and CDR2 is FYNNEI. Trimming removed 6 bases at V and 7 bases at J, with 13 bases between. The CDR3 nucleotides are TGTGCCAGCAGCAGGGGCAGGGATAATGAGCAGTTCTTC. Its translation: CASSRGRDNEQFF. The variable domain in full, completed from reference TRBV2 and TRBJ2-1, reads EPEVTQTPSHQVTQMGQEVILRCVPISNHLYFYWYRQILGQKVEFLVSFYNNEISEKSEIFDDQFSVERPDGSNFTLKIRSTKLEDSAMYFCASSRGRDNEQFFGPGTRLTVL.

The chain uses TRBV28 and TRBJ2-7, with 8 positions matching TRBD1. This CDR3 is 17 amino acids long. Looked up from germline, CDR1 is MDHEN and CDR2 is SYDVKM. V dropped 4 bases and J dropped 0; count of bases not matched to a gene: 11. CDR3 bases: TGTGCCAGCAGTTCAGCTGCGACAGGGGCGAGCTCCTACGAGCAGTACTTC. It is translated as CASSSAATGASSYEQYF. Full variable domain (remainder filled in from reference TRBV28 and TRBJ2-7): DVKVTQSSRYLVKRTGEKVFLECVQDMDHENMFWYRQDPGLGLRLIYFSYDVKMKEKGDIPEGYSVSREKKERFSLILESASTNQTSMYLCASSSAATGASSYEQYFGPGTRLTVT.

The chain carries TRBV5-8 and TRBJ2-3; TRBD1 agrees at 8 bases. J was trimmed by 4 bases and V by 4 bases; bases with no gene match: 8. The germline CDR1 and CDR2 sequences are SGHTS and YDEGEE. This CDR3 spans 15 amino acids. The CDR3 sequence is CASSPGQGFPDTQYF. CDR3 nucleotide sequence: TGTGCCAGCAGCCCCGGACAGGGTTTCCCAGATACGCAGTATTTT.

With respect to this clone: The same CDR3 is also encoded by other DNA sequences in this sample. This chain links TRBV18 with TRBJ1-1; 8 bases fit TRBD1. Germline trimming cut 6 bases from V and 1 base from J; bases unmatched to any gene: 7. The CDR3 loop spans 15 amino acids. Germline V gives CDR1 KGHSH, CDR2 LQKENI. The CDR3 DNA sequence: TGTGCCAGCTCCCTCGGACAGGGACCGAACACTGAAGCTTTCTTT. Translation: CASSLGQGPNTEAFF.

The chain uses TRBV27 and TRBJ1-1, with 7 nucleotides matching TRBD1. CDR1 is MNHEY and CDR2 is SMNVEV in the germline V gene (reference sequence). The length of the CDR3 is 16 residues. V trimming: 7 bases; J trimming: 2 bases; junction bases outside the gene matches: 13. CDR3 sequence: CASTPHGTELNTEAFF. Here the CDR3 DNA reads TGTGCCAGCACCCCCCACGGGACAGAGCTAAACACTGAAGCTTTCTTT.

This chain joins TRBV28 and TRBJ2-7; D perhaps matches TRBD2 (6 bases). CDR1 and CDR2 from the germline V gene are MDHEN and SYDVKM. The CDR3 extends over 16 amino acids. V was clipped by 5 bases and J by 3 bases, with 20 bases between them. The CDR3 is CASSPLGTGAYYEQYF. CDR3 coding DNA: TGTGCCAGCAGTCCACTAGGGACGGGAGCCTACTACGAGCAGTACTTC.

About this clone itself: Germline and junction disagree at one end, which may indicate a read error. Other DNA sequences in this sample translate to the same CDR3. The rearrangement links TRBV6-1 to TRBJ2-7, with 9 bases lining up with TRBD2. The CDR3 contains 14 residues. Looked up from germline, CDR1 is MNHNS and CDR2 is SASEGT. The CDR3 bases are TGTGCCAGCAGCGAAGCGGGGGGCGACTACGAGCAGTACTTC. The encoded protein is CASSEAGGDYEQYF.

This chain uses TRBV5-1 with TRBJ2-2; unclear D gene. Germline V gene sequence: CDR1 SGHRS, CDR2 YFSETQ. V shed 7 bases and J shed 6 bases, with 10 bases lying between them. This CDR3 has 12 residues. CDR3 bases: TGCGCCAGCCAGGTTGTGGCCGGGGAGCTGTTTTTT. The encoded protein is CASQVVAGELFF. The full variable domain, in which reference TRBV5-1 and TRBJ2-2 provide the parts outside the CDR3, is KAGVTQTPRYLIKTRGQQVTLSCSPISGHRSVSWYQQTPGQGLQFLFEYFSETQRNKGNFPGRFSGRQFSNSRSEMNVSTLELGDSALYLCASQVVAGELFFGEGSRLTVL.